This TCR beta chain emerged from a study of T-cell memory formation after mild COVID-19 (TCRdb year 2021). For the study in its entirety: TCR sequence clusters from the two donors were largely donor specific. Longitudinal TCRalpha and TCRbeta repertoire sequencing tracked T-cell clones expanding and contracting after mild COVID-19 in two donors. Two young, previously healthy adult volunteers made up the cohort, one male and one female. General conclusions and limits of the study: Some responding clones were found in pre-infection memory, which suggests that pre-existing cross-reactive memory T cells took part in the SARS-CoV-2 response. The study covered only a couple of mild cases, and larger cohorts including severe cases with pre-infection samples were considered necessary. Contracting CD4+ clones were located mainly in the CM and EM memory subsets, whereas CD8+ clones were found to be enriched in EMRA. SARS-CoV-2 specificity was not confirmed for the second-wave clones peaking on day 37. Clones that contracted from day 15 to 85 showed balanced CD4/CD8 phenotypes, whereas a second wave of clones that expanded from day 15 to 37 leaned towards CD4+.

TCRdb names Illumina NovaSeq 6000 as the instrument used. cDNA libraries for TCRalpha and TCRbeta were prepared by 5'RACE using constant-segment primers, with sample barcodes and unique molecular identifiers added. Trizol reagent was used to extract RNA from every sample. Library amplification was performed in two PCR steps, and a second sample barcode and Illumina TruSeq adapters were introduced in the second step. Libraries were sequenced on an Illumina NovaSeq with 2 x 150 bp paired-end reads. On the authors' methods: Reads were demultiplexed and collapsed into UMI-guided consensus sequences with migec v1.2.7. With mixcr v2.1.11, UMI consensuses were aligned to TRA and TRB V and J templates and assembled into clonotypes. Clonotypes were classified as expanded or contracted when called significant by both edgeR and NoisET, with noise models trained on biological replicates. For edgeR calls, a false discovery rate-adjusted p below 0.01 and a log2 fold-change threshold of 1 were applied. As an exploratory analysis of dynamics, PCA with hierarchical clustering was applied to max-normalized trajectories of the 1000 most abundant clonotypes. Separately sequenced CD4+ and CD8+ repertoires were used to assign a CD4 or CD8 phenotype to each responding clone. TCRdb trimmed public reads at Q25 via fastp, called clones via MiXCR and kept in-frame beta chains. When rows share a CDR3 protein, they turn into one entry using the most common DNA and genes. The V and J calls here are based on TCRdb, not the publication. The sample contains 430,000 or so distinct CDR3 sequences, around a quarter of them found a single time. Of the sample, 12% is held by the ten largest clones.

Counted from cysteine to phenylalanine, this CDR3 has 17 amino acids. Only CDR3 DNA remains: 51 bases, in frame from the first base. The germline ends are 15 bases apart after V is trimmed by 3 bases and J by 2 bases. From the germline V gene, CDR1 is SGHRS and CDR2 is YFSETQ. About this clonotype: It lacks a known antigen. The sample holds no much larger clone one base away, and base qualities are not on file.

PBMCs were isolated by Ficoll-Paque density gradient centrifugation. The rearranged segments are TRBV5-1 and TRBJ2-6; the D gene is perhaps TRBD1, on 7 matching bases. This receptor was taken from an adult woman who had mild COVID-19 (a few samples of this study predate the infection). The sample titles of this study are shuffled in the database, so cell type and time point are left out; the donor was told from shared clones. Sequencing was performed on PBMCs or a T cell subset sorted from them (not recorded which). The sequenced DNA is TGCGCCAGCAGCTCGCGGGACAGAGTCACTGGGGCCAACGTCCTGACTTTC. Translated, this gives CASSSRDRVTGANVLTF.